What follows are 6 T cell receptor beta chains derived from one specimen sequenced in a study of early T cells in non-severe SARS-CoV-2 infection. A single record per CDR3 protein comes from TCRdb applying MiXCR to the 5' RACE reads. The sample comprises about 60,000 distinct CDR3 sequences, less than 10% of which are singletons, and 1.2% rests with the top ten. The sequenced material came from whole blood. The receptors here all came from an adult who was a healthcare worker with PCR-confirmed SARS-CoV-2 infection or an uninfected control (not recorded which).

This rearrangement joins TRBV6-1 to TRBJ1-1; D is ambiguous. The V end was cut by 2 bases, the J end by 7 bases, with 11 bases between. The CDR3 has 13 residues. CDR1 is MNHNS, CDR2 SASEGT, per germline. CDR3 amino acids: CASSESPSGEAFF. The DNA of the CDR3 is TGTGCCAGCAGTGAATCCCCTTCCGGTGAAGCTTTCTTT.

The chain joins TRBV6-1 to TRBJ2-2; 9 bases line up with TRBD1. Unmatched junction bases numbered 4, after V lost 6 bases and J lost 5 bases. Germline CDR1 reads MNHNS; CDR2 reads SASEGT. CDR3 size: 14 residues. The CDR3 sequence: CASRIQGATGELFF. DNA for the CDR3: TGTGCCAGCAGGATACAGGGGGCTACCGGGGAGCTGTTTTTT.

V gene TRBV7-9 combines with J gene TRBJ2-3, with D tentatively TRBD2 (6 bases). The CDR3 has 15 amino acids. CDR1 is SEHNR, CDR2 FQNEAQ, per germline (reference sequence). V lost 5 bases and J lost 7, with 19 bases in between. This CDR3 is CASSTGLSLTNTQYF. DNA for the CDR3: TGTGCCAGCAGCACGGGACTCTCGCTCACCAATACGCAGTATTTT.

This clonotype was recorded many times. V is TRBV11-2 and J is TRBJ2-1, with a possible D match to TRBD1 (5 bases). Trimming pared 4 bases from V and 6 bases from J, leaving 13 bases between. The CDR3 is 14 residues long. Germline V gives CDR1 SGHAT, CDR2 FQNNGV. CDR3 in amino acids: CASSYNRNVNEQFF. CDR3 bases: TGTGCCAGCAGCTATAACAGGAACGTCAATGAGCAGTTCTTC.

V usage is TRBV5-1 and J usage is TRBJ1-1; D is uncertain. Germline CDR1 and CDR2: SGHRS and YFSETQ. Trimming took 1 base from V and 6 from J, leaving 10 bases between them. The CDR3 loop spans 13 amino acids. The CDR3 coding sequence is TGCGCCAGCAGCTTGTTTTCCCGATCTGAAGCTTTCTTT. It specifies CASSLFSRSEAFF. Complete variable domain (other parts from reference TRBV5-1 and TRBJ1-1): KAGVTQTPRYLIKTRGQQVTLSCSPISGHRSVSWYQQTPGQGLQFLFEYFSETQRNKGNFPGRFSGRQFSNSRSEMNVSTLELGDSALYLCASSLFSRSEAFFGQGTRLTVV.

At least ten counts were recorded for this clonotype. The chain uses TRBV18 and TRBJ1-3; TRBD1 aligns across 7 bases. After removal of 4 bases from V and 2 bases from J, the junction contained 5 bases not matched to a gene. Germline CDR1 reads KGHSH; CDR2 reads LQKENI. The length of the CDR3 is 15 residues. The CDR3 DNA reads as TGTGCCAGCTCACAGAACAGGGGTGCTGGAAACACCATATATTTT. It translates to CASSQNRGAGNTIYF.